A selection of T cell receptor beta chains follows, all from one sample in a study of beta chain features in type 1 diabetes. Clones were read by immunoSEQ multiplex PCR, and TCRdb kept only the in-frame ones, dropping some. Among just over 600,000 clones listed, around a sixth were seen once. The sample consisted of naive CD4+ T cells from blood. The receptors were sampled from a man younger than 35 in good health. Both conserved end residues are part of each CDR3. Each record gives: J gene, D gene, V gene, clone size, CDR3 protein, CDR3 DNA. D genes are given only for firm matches. Size is omitted from some rows. Given values are once, few, many or a class for expanded clones.

TRBJ2-3,-,TRBV6-5,few,CASSYHRLSGGDTQYF,TGTGCCAGCAGTTACCACAGGCTCTCCGGAGGGGATACGCAGTATTTT
TRBJ1-2,-,TRBV28,few,CASDSNYGYTF,TGTGCCAGCGACAGTAACTATGGCTACACCTTC
TRBJ2-3,-,TRBV23-1,many,CASSKPQPNTTDTQYF,TGCGCCAGCAGTAAACCCCAGCCTAATACCACAGATACGCAGTATTTT
TRBJ2-4,TRBD2,TRBV9,-,CASSVGGLAGPLPPWGKNIQYF,TGTGCCAGCAGCGTCGGGGGACTAGCGGGTCCTCTCCCCCCGTGGGGCAAAAACATTCAGTACTTC
TRBJ1-2,-,TRBV27,few,CASSFGLSETNYGYTF,TGTGCCAGCAGTTTTGGGTTAAGTGAAACTAACTATGGCTACACCTTC
TRBJ2-6,-,TRBV4-1,few,CASSQLDMGFSGANVLTF,TGCGCCAGCAGCCAACTAGACATGGGATTCTCTGGGGCCAACGTCCTGACTTTC
TRBJ2-7,-,TRBV18,-,CASSRPGSPSYEQYF,TGTGCCAGCTCACGACCAGGTTCCCCCTCCTACGAGCAGTACTTC
TRBJ2-5,-,TRBV25-1,few,CASSARTAKETQYF,TGTGCCAGCAGTGCCAGGACGGCCAAAGAGACCCAGTACTTC
TRBJ2-7,-,TRBV29-1,few,CSVGKDLLYEQYF,TGCAGCGTTGGTAAGGACCTTCTCTACGAGCAGTACTTC
TRBJ2-7,-,TRBV11-2,-,CASSPGPRLEQYF,TGTGCCAGCAGCCCAGGACCCCGCCTCGAGCAGTACTTC
TRBJ2-7,-,TRBV27,-,CASSLAGARVYF,TGTGCCAGCAGTTTAGCAGGTGCACGGGTGTACTTC
TRBJ1-1,-,TRBV29-1,few,CSVAGRMNTEAFF,TGCAGCGTCGCCGGACGGATGAACACTGAAGCTTTCTTT
TRBJ2-7,-,TRBV7-3,few,CASSMGQDYEQYF,TGTGCCAGCAGCATGGGACAAGACTACGAGCAGTACTTC
TRBJ2-6,TRBD2,TRBV11-3,once,CASSSWTSRNSDSGANVLTF,TGTGCCAGCAGCTCATGGACTAGCCGAAATTCGGACTCTGGGGCCAACGTCCTGACTTTC
TRBJ1-2,TRBD1,TRBV7-9,few,CASSLTGGPGYTF,TGTGCCAGCAGCTTGACAGGGGGGCCTGGCTACACCTTC
TRBJ2-5,-,TRBV5-6,-,CASSLQETQYF,TGTGCCAGCAGCCTGCAAGAGACCCAGTACTTC
TRBJ2-1,TRBD1,TRBV5-4,-,CASSSTYYSDRTSYNEQFF,TGTGCCAGCAGCTCCACATATTACTCGGACAGGACTTCCTACAATGAGCAGTTCTTC
TRBJ2-1,-,TRBV7-6,-,CASSIIGYEQFF,TGTGCCAGCAGCATAATAGGATATGAGCAGTTCTTC
TRBJ2-2,-,TRBV13,-,CASSLVPATGELFF,TGTGCCAGCAGCTTAGTCCCGGCCACCGGGGAGCTGTTTTTT
TRBJ1-2,-,TRBV5-1,few,CASSLSSQFGAAFGNYGYTF,TGCGCCAGCAGCTTGTCTTCTCAGTTTGGGGCGGCGTTCGGGAACTATGGCTACACCTTC
TRBJ2-5,TRBD2,TRBV7-2,-,CASSAVAGVWETQYF,TGTGCCAGCAGCGCCGTAGCGGGAGTTTGGGAGACCCAGTACTTC
TRBJ2-7,TRBD1,TRBV28,-,CASSQTGRYEQYF,TGTGCCAGCAGTCAGACAGGGAGATACGAGCAGTACTTC
TRBJ2-7,-,TRBV5-4,few,CASSTWATRGGSEQYF,TGTGCCAGCAGCACGTGGGCAACAAGGGGGGGGTCCGAGCAGTACTTC
TRBJ2-6,TRBD1,TRBV2,-,CASSSTGVRGANVLTF,TGTGCCAGCAGTTCCACAGGGGTGCGAGGGGCCAACGTCCTGACTTTC
TRBJ2-3,-,TRBV9,-,CASSVVGGANTDTQYF,TGTGCCAGCAGCGTAGTTGGCGGGGCGAACACAGATACGCAGTATTTT
TRBJ1-2,TRBD1,TRBV29-1,-,CSVEGRDRAYGYTF,TGCAGCGTTGAGGGTAGGGACAGAGCCTATGGCTACACCTTC
TRBJ2-5,-,TRBV18,-,CASSPLGESATQYF,TGTGCCAGCTCACCCCTTGGTGAGTCCGCGACCCAGTACTTC
TRBJ2-7,-,TRBV4-1,few,CASSQDVSDTTYEQYF,TGCGCCAGCAGCCAAGATGTCTCGGACACTACCTACGAGCAGTACTTC
TRBJ1-1,TRBD1,TRBV7-8,few,CASSWDRGYGPFTEAFF,TGTGCCAGCAGCTGGGACAGGGGCTATGGCCCTTTCACTGAAGCTTTCTTT
TRBJ2-7,-,TRBV29-1,few,CSVGRGLHEQYF,TGCAGCGTTGGGAGGGGGCTGCACGAGCAGTACTTC
TRBJ2-4,-,TRBV6-5,few,CASSYFLEVAKNIQYF,TGTGCCAGCAGTTACTTTTTGGAAGTGGCCAAAAACATTCAGTACTTC
TRBJ1-1,-,TRBV29-1,-,CSVEGRGSKNTEAFF,TGCAGCGTTGAAGGGCGGGGCAGCAAGAACACTGAAGCTTTCTTT
TRBJ2-1,TRBD2,TRBV4-1,-,CASSQVVGGINEQFF,TGCGCCAGCAGCCAAGTGGTGGGAGGGATCAATGAGCAGTTCTTC
TRBJ2-6,TRBD1,TRBV27,-,CASSGTGTYYSGANVLTF,TGTGCCAGCAGTGGGACAGGGACCTACTACTCTGGGGCCAACGTCCTGACTTTC
TRBJ1-2,-,TRBV11-2,-,CASSPISGPNYGYTF,TGTGCCAGCAGCCCTATAAGTGGGCCTAACTATGGCTACACCTTC
TRBJ2-3,-,TRBV10-2,few,CASSPKTSTDTQYF,TGCGCCAGCAGCCCTAAAACTAGCACAGATACGCAGTATTTT
TRBJ2-7,-,TRBV19,-,CASRPGRGTYEQYF,TGTGCCAGTAGACCGGGACGGGGGACCTACGAGCAGTACTTC
TRBJ2-5,-,TRBV9,-,CASSVNSLGEGTQYF,TGTGCCAGCAGCGTAAACTCCCTAGGGGAAGGGACCCAGTACTTC
TRBJ2-1,TRBD2,TRBV10-3,few,CATRLAREGEQFF,TGTGCCACCCGACTAGCCCGCGAAGGGGAGCAGTTCTTC
TRBJ1-1,-,TRBV7-3,-,CASSLRPMNTEAFF,TGTGCCAGCAGCTTAAGGCCAATGAACACTGAAGCTTTCTTT